This TCR beta chain originates from a study of shared clonotypes between healthy human individuals. CD45RO negativity and positive selection for CCR7 defined naive CD8 cells, a population that excluded terminally differentiated effector memory CD45RA+ cells. Method: immunoSEQ multiplex PCR; TCRdb's copy keeps in-frame clones and lacks some. This table has a few hundred thousand clones, just under 97% appearing once. The CDR3 totals 13 residues. The V end lost 5 bases, the J end lost 3 bases, and 10 bases lay between the germline ends. Germline CDR1 and CDR2: SEHNR and FQNEAQ (reference sequence). General study findings and limits: Between a handful of donors, naive CD4 clonotypes were shared at a level of approximately 5%.

With regard to this clone: Antigen: not known.

The chain uses TRBV7-9 and TRBJ1-1, with D possibly matching TRBD1 (5 bases). This clonotype originated in a woman between 25 and 40 years old in good health. The sequenced sample consisted of naive CD8+ T cells sorted from blood. CDR3 bases: TGTGCCAGCAGCCACGGGGGGGACACTGAAGCTTTCTTT. As protein: CASSHGGDTEAFF.